This T cell receptor (beta chain) was captured in a study of blood T cell repertoires in COVID-19. The protocol was immunoSEQ multiplex PCR, while the TCRdb copy is restricted to in-frame clones and leaves out a portion. The sample lists approximately 97,000 clones; around 73% were seen once. The CDR3 contains 13 residues. Trimming left V 0 bases short and J 0 bases short, with 3 bases between. Germline assignment: CDR1 SGHRS and CDR2 YFSETQ. The sample taken for sequencing was peripheral blood. The source of this sequence is a man aged 60 to 75 with active or convalescent COVID-19. The chain is built from TRBV5-1 and TRBJ1-1; no clear D. CDR3 sequence (DNA): TGCGCCAGCAGCTTGGTCGTGAACACTGAAGCTTTCTTT. Translating gives CASSLVVNTEAFF.